The TCR beta chain described here comes from a study of T-cell reconstitution after alpha-beta-depleted transplantation in children. Trimming took off 4 bases at V and 6 bases at J, with 17 bases between the two ends. Germline V gene data show CDR1 as SGHRS and CDR2 as YFSETQ. The CDR3 covers 16 residues. Using unique molecular identifiers, the investigators prepared the TCRbeta library. TCRdb redid the calling of the PCR reads with MiXCR, one entry per CDR3 protein. The sample comprises 250,000 to 300,000 distinct CDR3 sequences, around 9.6% of which are singletons, and roughly a tenth rests with the top ten. This clonotype was counted a few times.

The V gene is TRBV5-1, the J gene TRBJ1-6, with D maybe TRBD1 (5 bases). The receptor was derived from a human donor who donated a stem cell graft to a child with SCID. This specimen consisted of PBMCs from the stem cell graft donor, obtained from the stem cell graft. The CDR3 here is CASSPFTRQGNSPLHF. Here the CDR3 DNA reads TGCGCCAGCAGCCCGTTCACACGCCAGGGTAATTCACCCCTCCACTTT.